The rows below give T cell receptor beta chains drawn from one sample of a study of identical twins. TCRdb reprocessed the 5' RACE reads with MiXCR, giving one entry per CDR3 protein. The data hold around 960,000 distinct CDR3 sequences, with roughly 12% observed a single time. This sample was also put to use in a study of yellow fever vaccine responses in identical twins.

The sample taken for sequencing was PBMCs. These receptors were collected from a woman under 30 in good health. Each CDR3 is given with its conserved first and last residue. D genes are given only for firm matches. Expanded clones are given a class, and other clones once, few, many or no size at all.

v_gene: TRBV3-1
len: 14
abundance: NA
d_gene: NA
j_gene: TRBJ2-7
CDR3aa: CASSLGTAFYEQYF
CDR3nt: TGTGCCAGCAGCCTGGGGACCGCCTTCTACGAGCAGTACTTC

v_gene: TRBV20-1
len: 16
abundance: NA
d_gene: TRBD2
j_gene: TRBJ2-1
CDR3aa: CSARRLAGVGYNGQFF
CDR3nt: TGCAGTGCTAGGCGACTAGCGGGGGTGGGATACAATGGGCAGTTCTTC

v_gene: TRBV10-3
len: 12
abundance: few
d_gene: NA
j_gene: TRBJ2-1
CDR3aa: CAIRTIEREQFF
CDR3nt: TGTGCCATAAGGACTATTGAACGTGAGCAGTTCTTC

v_gene: TRBV5-1
len: 17
abundance: few
d_gene: TRBD1
j_gene: TRBJ2-3
CDR3aa: CASSKTGTGVIADTQYF
CDR3nt: TGCGCCAGCAGCAAAACCGGGACAGGGGTTATCGCAGATACGCAGTATTTT

v_gene: TRBV5-1
len: 17
abundance: few
d_gene: NA
j_gene: TRBJ2-3
CDR3aa: CASSLGGTPFPTDTQYF
CDR3nt: TGCGCCAGCAGCTTGGGAGGGACCCCATTCCCCACAGATACGCAGTATTTT

v_gene: TRBV12-3/TRBV12-4
len: 16
abundance: few
d_gene: NA
j_gene: TRBJ2-2
CDR3aa: CASSFNMGGNTGELFF
CDR3nt: TGTGCCAGCAGTTTCAATATGGGGGGAAACACCGGGGAGCTGTTTTTT

v_gene: TRBV12-3/TRBV12-4
len: 15
abundance: many
d_gene: TRBD2
j_gene: TRBJ2-1
CDR3aa: CASSNRDYLQNEQFF
CDR3nt: TGTGCCAGCAGTAACCGGGACTATCTCCAGAATGAGCAGTTCTTC

v_gene: TRBV7-2
len: 16
abundance: NA
d_gene: NA
j_gene: TRBJ2-1
CDR3aa: CASSLRFGGNYNEQFF
CDR3nt: TGTGCCAGCAGCTTAAGATTTGGCGGGAATTACAATGAGCAGTTCTTC

v_gene: TRBV10-2
len: 15
abundance: few
d_gene: TRBD2
j_gene: TRBJ2-7
CDR3aa: CASSEGTSGRYEQYF
CDR3nt: TGCGCCAGCAGTGAGGGGACTAGCGGGAGGTACGAGCAGTACTTC

v_gene: TRBV14
len: 16
abundance: few
d_gene: TRBD2
j_gene: TRBJ2-3
CDR3aa: CASSQGLATSTDTQYF
CDR3nt: TGTGCCAGCAGCCAAGGACTAGCGACTAGCACAGATACGCAGTATTTT

v_gene: TRBV7-9
len: 16
abundance: many
d_gene: NA
j_gene: TRBJ2-2
CDR3aa: CASTSPGGADTGELFF
CDR3nt: TGTGCCAGCACCTCGCCTGGGGGGGCTGACACCGGGGAGCTGTTTTTT

v_gene: TRBV18
len: 15
abundance: few
d_gene: TRBD2
j_gene: TRBJ2-7
CDR3aa: CASSRTREGRVEQYF
CDR3nt: TGTGCCAGCTCACGTACGAGGGAGGGAAGGGTCGAGCAGTACTTC

v_gene: TRBV7-6
len: 14
abundance: NA
d_gene: NA
j_gene: TRBJ1-5
CDR3aa: CASSPKGSISPQHF
CDR3nt: TGTGCCAGCAGCCCTAAAGGGTCGATCAGCCCCCAGCATTTT

v_gene: TRBV4-2
len: 14
abundance: many
d_gene: TRBD2
j_gene: TRBJ2-3
CDR3aa: CASSQVGKRETQYF
CDR3nt: TGTGCCAGCAGCCAAGTAGGCAAGCGGGAGACTCAGTATTTT

v_gene: TRBV12-3/TRBV12-4
len: 11
abundance: few
d_gene: NA
j_gene: TRBJ1-2
CDR3aa: CASSLFAFYTF
CDR3nt: TGTGCCAGCAGTTTATTTGCCTTCTACACCTTC

v_gene: TRBV9
len: 13
abundance: NA
d_gene: NA
j_gene: TRBJ2-1
CDR3aa: CASSVVPTDEQFF
CDR3nt: TGTGCCAGCAGCGTAGTCCCCACCGATGAGCAGTTCTTC

v_gene: TRBV3-1
len: 11
abundance: many
d_gene: NA
j_gene: TRBJ2-3
CDR3aa: CASSHSDTQYF
CDR3nt: TGTGCCAGCAGTCACTCGGATACGCAGTATTTT

v_gene: TRBV19
len: 15
abundance: few
d_gene: TRBD1
j_gene: TRBJ1-1
CDR3aa: CASSARGGADTEAFF
CDR3nt: TGTGCCAGTAGTGCGAGAGGGGGCGCGGACACTGAAGCTTTCTTT

v_gene: TRBV12-3/TRBV12-4
len: 15
abundance: few
d_gene: TRBD2
j_gene: TRBJ2-1
CDR3aa: CASSPLAGVFDEQFF
CDR3nt: TGTGCCAGCAGTCCACTAGCGGGAGTGTTCGATGAGCAGTTCTTC

v_gene: TRBV6-5
len: 13
abundance: few
d_gene: NA
j_gene: TRBJ2-7
CDR3aa: CASSSNNLYEQYF
CDR3nt: TGTGCCAGCAGTTCTAACAACCTCTACGAGCAGTACTTC

v_gene: TRBV6-1
len: 16
abundance: many
d_gene: NA
j_gene: TRBJ1-5
CDR3aa: CASSPQGLVGNQPQHF
CDR3nt: TGTGCCAGCAGTCCTCAGGGACTAGTTGGCAATCAGCCCCAGCATTTT

v_gene: TRBV4-1
len: 13
abundance: many
d_gene: NA
j_gene: TRBJ1-1
CDR3aa: CASSRGLDTEAFF
CDR3nt: TGCGCCAGCAGTAGGGGACTGGACACTGAAGCTTTCTTT